Below, 19 T cell receptor beta chains from the same sample are listed, as sequenced in a study of blood T cell repertoires in COVID-19. Here immunoSEQ multiplex PCR was the method, and the copy in TCRdb shows in-frame clones only, minus some. The table includes 150,000 to 160,000 clones, about 90% detected once. Sequenced input: peripheral blood. The receptors come from a man aged 50 to 59 with acute or convalescent COVID-19.

This chain joins TRBV2 and TRBJ1-1; 7 bases are a match to TRBD1. In germline, CDR1 is SNHLY, CDR2 FYNNEI. The CDR3 is made up of 14 amino acids. V lost 6 bases to trimming and J lost 7 bases; unmatched junction nucleotides: 11. CDR3 DNA: TGTGCCAGCAGGAGGGGGGCAGGGGGGTTTGAAGCTTTCTTT. Translated, it gives CASRRGAGGFEAFF.

The V call is TRBV9, the J call TRBJ1-2, with 8 bases that match TRBD1. Germline CDR1 and CDR2: SGDLS and YYNGEE. Trimming cost V 3 bases and J 4 bases; bases outside gene matches: 14. The CDR3 has 17 residues. CDR3 DNA: TGTGCCAGCAGCGGTTGGACAGGGAGTGGAGAGGTCTATGGCTACACCTTC. It specifies CASSGWTGSGEVYGYTF. Full variable domain (outside the CDR3, taken from reference TRBV9 and TRBJ1-2): DSGVTQTPKHLITATGQRVTLRCSPRSGDLSVYWYQQSLDQGLQFLIQYYNGEERAKGNILERFSAQQFPDLHSELNLSSLELGDSALYFCASSGWTGSGEVYGYTFGSGTRLTVV.

The J gene is TRBJ2-7, the V gene TRBV28; 11 bases are a match to TRBD2. V shed 6 bases, J shed 7 bases, and the junction held 5 bases outside the gene matches. The germline V gene has CDR1 MDHEN and CDR2 SYDVKM. The CDR3 has 13 residues. CDR3 bases: TGTGCCAGCAGATATAGCGGGAGGGGTGAGCAGTACTTC. Translated, it gives CASRYSGRGEQYF.

V is TRBV6-1 and J is TRBJ1-5; tentative D call: TRBD1 (5 bases). The CDR3 has 16 amino acids. Germline V gene sequence: CDR1 MNHNS, CDR2 SASEGT. Trimming removed 4 bases at V and 0 bases at J, with 13 bases between. CDR3 residues: CASSGAGQFSNQPQHF. The CDR3 DNA is TGTGCCAGCAGTGGTGCAGGGCAGTTTAGCAATCAGCCCCAGCATTTT.

The chain combines TRBV12-3 or TRBV12-4 with TRBJ1-5; the match to TRBD1 covers 7 bases. The CDR3 extends over 13 amino acids. V was pared by 8 bases and J by 4 bases, with 5 bases of the junction left unmatched. The DNA of the CDR3 is TGTGCCAGCTCCGACAGGGTAAATCAGCCCCAGCATTTT. Encoded protein: CASSDRVNQPQHF.

V and J are TRBV11-2 and TRBJ2-7; D unresolved. The ends were cut back, 1 base at V and 0 bases at J, with 13 bases in the middle. The germline V gene encodes CDR1 SGHAT and CDR2 FQNNGV. The CDR3 runs 16 residues. CDR3 nucleotides: TGTGCCAGCAGCTTAGGCCCGAGCGTCAGCTCCTACGAGCAGTACTTC. Protein sequence: CASSLGPSVSSYEQYF.

The chain is built from TRBV5-6 and TRBJ1-3, with D possibly matching TRBD1 (5 bases). The CDR3 covers 14 residues. Germline-derived CDR1 and CDR2 are SGHDT and YYEEEE. V was trimmed by 2 bases and J by 4 bases, leaving 10 bases between them. Written as DNA, the CDR3 is TGTGCCAGCAGCTTCACAGGAACGGGAAACACCATATATTTT. Protein sequence: CASSFTGTGNTIYF.

The chain recombines TRBV10-3 with TRBJ2-4; the match to TRBD2 covers 7 bases. The CDR3 sequence is 16 residues long. From germline, CDR1 is ENHRY and CDR2 SYGVKD. J lost 4 bases, V lost 0 bases, and 6 bases had no gene match. The CDR3 DNA reads as TGTGCCATCAGTGAGTCCCGGGCTAGCGGTAAAAACATTCAGTACTTC. Residues: CAISESRASGKNIQYF.

The J gene is TRBJ2-3, the V gene TRBV18, with 12 bases fitting TRBD2. The CDR3 has 16 residues. J lost 6 bases, V lost 3 bases, and 7 bases had no gene match. Germline values: CDR1 KGHSH, CDR2 LQKENI. CDR3 in amino acids: CASSPGLAGFGDTQYF. As DNA, the CDR3 is TGTGCCAGCTCACCGGGACTAGCGGGTTTCGGGGATACGCAGTATTTT.

V is TRBV5-1 and J is TRBJ2-1, with 8 bases fitting TRBD2. V shed 0 bases and J 10 bases; nucleotides not matched to a gene: 9. The CDR3 is 15 amino acids. From germline, CDR1 is SGHRS and CDR2 YFSETQ. The CDR3 reads CASSLGSGGLGEQFF. As DNA, the CDR3 is TGCGCCAGCAGCTTGGGAAGCGGGGGCCTCGGAGAGCAGTTCTTC.

V usage is TRBV4-1 and J usage is TRBJ1-2; 7 nucleotides agree with TRBD1. The V and J ends lost 1 base and 2 bases, in that order; junction bases with no gene match: 7. Germline loops: CDR1 MGHRA, CDR2 YSYEKL. The CDR3 covers 16 residues. The CDR3 protein is CASSQAQGNKNYGYTF. CDR3 DNA sequence: TGCGCCAGCAGCCAAGCACAGGGGAATAAGAACTATGGCTACACCTTC.

This chain links TRBV10-3 with TRBJ2-5; 12 nucleotides agree with TRBD1. The V gene end was trimmed by 6 bases and the J gene end by 5 bases; junction bases not matched to a gene: 10. Germline CDR1 and CDR2: ENHRY and SYGVKD. There are 16 residues in the CDR3. The CDR3 here is CAIRRGDRGHGETQYF. DNA of the CDR3: TGTGCCATCAGACGGGGGGACAGGGGGCACGGGGAGACCCAGTACTTC.

In its sample, this clone was seen once. The chain employs TRBV28 and TRBJ1-5; D is uncertain. Trimming removed 1 base from V and 5 bases from J, with 9 bases in between. From germline, CDR1 is MDHEN and CDR2 SYDVKM. The CDR3 runs 14 residues. CDR3 loop: CASSLSDADQPQHF. The DNA for the CDR3 is TGTGCCAGCAGTTTATCAGATGCGGATCAGCCCCAGCATTTT. The full variable domain, completed using reference TRBV28 and TRBJ1-5, is DVKVTQSSRYLVKRTGEKVFLECVQDMDHENMFWYRQDPGLGLRLIYFSYDVKMKEKGDIPEGYSVSREKKERFSLILESASTNQTSMYLCASSLSDADQPQHFGDGTRLSIL.

The CDR3 here is CASSLSGVAYEQYF. CDR3 sequence (DNA): TGTGCCAGCAGTTTAAGCGGGGTAGCCTACGAGCAGTACTTC. J is TRBJ2-7 and V is TRBV27; 7 nucleotides align to TRBD2. This CDR3 spans 14 amino acids. The germline V gene encodes CDR1 MNHEY and CDR2 SMNVEV (reference sequence). The J segment lost 2 bases and the V segment lost 2 bases, leaving 3 bases of the junction unmatched.

The rearrangement joins TRBV4-2 to TRBJ1-2; D is perhaps TRBD1 (5 bases). Trimming shortened V by 2 bases and J by 4 bases, and 14 bases separated the two germline ends. CDR1 LGHNA and CDR2 YNFKEQ come from the germline V gene. The length of the CDR3 is 15 residues. This CDR3 is CASSQPENRFYGYTF. Here the CDR3 DNA reads TGTGCCAGCAGCCAACCTGAAAACAGGTTCTATGGCTACACCTTC.

The chain employs TRBV7-3 and TRBJ1-2, with D maybe TRBD1 (5 bases). The germline V and J ends were trimmed by 5 bases and 2 bases, with 15 bases remaining between them. CDR3 length: 15 amino acids. Germline loops: CDR1 SGHTA, CDR2 FQGTGA. CDR3 bases: TGTGCCAGCAGCCCTGGAGGGGACGTCAACTATGGCTACACCTTC. Amino acid sequence: CASSPGGDVNYGYTF.

The rearrangement uses TRBV28 and TRBJ2-7, with D tentatively TRBD2 (5 bases). The CDR3 sequence is 11 residues long. CDR1 and CDR2 from the germline V gene are MDHEN and SYDVKM. CDR3 DNA sequence: TGTGTCTCGGGATCCTTGGCAGAGCAGTACGTC. It is translated as CVSGSLAEQYV.

The chain carries TRBV7-2 and TRBJ2-5; 7 bases fit TRBD1. This CDR3 is 14 amino acids long. The germline gives CDR1 SGHTA, CDR2 FQGNSA. The V gene end was trimmed by 6 bases and the J gene end by 1 base; junction bases not matched to a gene: 5. DNA for the CDR3: TGTGCCAGCAGATCGACAGGGTTCCAAGAGACCCAGTACTTC. Amino acid sequence: CASRSTGFQETQYF.

The rearrangement uses TRBV7-9 and TRBJ2-7; D remains ambiguous. Germline V CDR1 and CDR2: SEHNR, FQNEAQ (reference sequence). V dropped 5 bases and J dropped 5 bases, with 16 bases sitting between them. CDR3 size: 14 residues. CDR3 amino acids: CASSPLATLNEQYV. The CDR3 coding sequence is TGTGCCAGCAGCCCCCTGGCAACGCTGAACGAGCAGTACGTC.